These 9 T cell receptor beta chains were all obtained from the same sample, sequenced in a study of blood T cell repertoires in COVID-19. Sequenced by immunoSEQ multiplex PCR; TCRdb stores in-frame clones only, minus some. The data contain about 110,000 clones, around nine tenths of them singletons. Sequencing was carried out using peripheral blood. All receptors come from a woman between 50 and 59 years old with active or convalescent COVID-19.

The chain is built from TRBV5-4 and TRBJ1-6; D remains unclear. Trimming pared 7 bases from V and 2 bases from J, leaving 13 bases between. The CDR3 spans 15 residues. Germline V lookup: CDR1 SGHNT, CDR2 YYREEE (reference sequence). This chain's CDR3 is CASSLIGTYNSPLHF. In DNA, the CDR3 is TGTGCCAGCTCCTTGATCGGTACCTATAATTCACCCCTCCACTTT. Drawing the rest from reference TRBV5-4 and TRBJ1-6, the complete variable domain is ETGVTQSPTHLIKTRGQQVTLRCSSQSGHNTVSWYQQALGQGPQFIFQYYREEENGRGNFPPRFSGLQFPNYSSELNVNALELDDSALYLCASSLIGTYNSPLHFGNGTRLTVT.

CDR3 nucleotides: TGTGCCAGCTCACCAGGGGGGACAGAAAACTACGAGCAGTACTTC. It codes for CASSPGGTENYEQYF. The chain links TRBV18 to TRBJ2-7, with D possibly being TRBD1 (7 bases). The CDR3 has 15 residues. Germline CDR1 KGHSH, CDR2 LQKENI. V was trimmed by 2 bases and J by 3 bases, leaving 14 bases between them.

V gene TRBV19 combines with J gene TRBJ2-6; 7 bases are shared with TRBD2. The V segment lost 7 bases and the J segment 4 bases; nucleotides outside the gene matches: 7. Germline loops: CDR1 LNHDA, CDR2 SQIVND (reference sequence). The CDR3 length is 15 residues. The DNA for the CDR3 is TGTGCCAGTAACTCCGGGGGGAGCGGGGCCAACGTCCTGACTTTC. Its protein product is CASNSGGSGANVLTF. Using reference TRBV19 and TRBJ2-6 for the parts outside the CDR3, the full variable domain is DGGITQSPKYLFRKEGQNVTLSCEQNLNHDAMYWYRQDPGQGLRLIYYSQIVNDFQKGDIAEGYSVSREKKESFPLTVTSAQKNPTAFYLCASNSGGSGANVLTFGAGSRLTVL.

The V and J genes are TRBV7-3 and TRBJ2-1; 8 bases map to TRBD2. This CDR3 has 15 residues. The ends lost 5 bases at V and 3 bases at J; junction bases unmatched: 6. Looked up from germline, CDR1 is SGHTA and CDR2 is FQGTGA. The CDR3 loop reads CASSPGTRLYNEQFF. The CDR3 region has the DNA TGTGCCAGCAGCCCCGGGACTAGACTCTACAATGAGCAGTTCTTC.

The rearrangement uses TRBV6-2 or TRBV6-3 and TRBJ1-1, with a weak D call TRBD1 (6 bases). V gave up 0 bases and J gave up 11 bases, with 19 bases separating them. The CDR3 covers 15 residues. Germline V lookup: CDR1 MNHEY, CDR2 SVGEGT. The CDR3 loop reads CASSYSGAGDLSAFF. The DNA of the CDR3 is TGTGCCAGCAGTTACTCGGGGGCAGGGGATTTATCGGCTTTCTTT.

This clone was seen once. V and J are TRBV28 and TRBJ1-4, with D maybe TRBD1 (6 bases). The CDR3 is made up of 14 amino acids. Per the germline V gene, CDR1 is MDHEN and CDR2 is SYDVKM. V shed 7 bases and J shed 3 bases, with 12 bases lying between them. The CDR3 sequence: CASTVGAANEKLFF. The CDR3 DNA reads as TGTGCCAGCACCGTGGGGGCAGCTAATGAAAAACTGTTTTTT.

This chain connects TRBV10-3 to TRBJ2-5; weak D call: TRBD1 (5 bases). The CDR3 covers 14 residues. V was shortened by 5 bases and J by 2 bases, with 12 bases between the two germline ends. Germline CDR1 ENHRY, CDR2 SYGVKD. Written as DNA, the CDR3 is TGTGCCATCAGTCGATTACAGGAACAAGAGACCCAGTACTTC. Protein: CAISRLQEQETQYF.

The V and J genes are TRBV9 and TRBJ2-7, with D hard to call. The germline CDR1 and CDR2 sequences are SGDLS and YYNGEE. The CDR3 is 12 residues long. V shed 1 base and J shed 2 bases, with 4 bases lying between them. The DNA of the CDR3 is TGTGCCAGCAGCGTACAGACCTACGAGCAGTACTTC. Translated, it gives CASSVQTYEQYF.

This chain connects TRBV4-2 to TRBJ2-2, with 7 bases fitting TRBD2. Trimming removed 0 bases from V and 6 bases from J; junction bases left unmatched: 7. The CDR3 runs 16 residues. CDR1 and CDR2 from the germline V gene are LGHNA and YNFKEQ. CDR3 in DNA: TGTGCCAGCAGCCAAGAGGCGGGAGCGGTGTCCGGGGAGCTGTTTTTT. Translating it yields CASSQEAGAVSGELFF.